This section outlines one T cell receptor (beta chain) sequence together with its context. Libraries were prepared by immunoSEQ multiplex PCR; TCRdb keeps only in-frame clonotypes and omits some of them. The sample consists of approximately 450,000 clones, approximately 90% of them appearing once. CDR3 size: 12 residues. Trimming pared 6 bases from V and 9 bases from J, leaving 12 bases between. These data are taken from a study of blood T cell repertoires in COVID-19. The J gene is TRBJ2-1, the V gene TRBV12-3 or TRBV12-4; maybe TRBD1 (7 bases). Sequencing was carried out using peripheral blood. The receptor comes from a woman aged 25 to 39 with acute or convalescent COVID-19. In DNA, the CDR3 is TGTGCCAGCAGCCCAGGGGGGATTGAGCAGTTCTTC. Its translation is CASSPGGIEQFF.